This TCR beta chain was captured by sequencing in a study of radiotherapy plus CTLA-4 blockade in lung cancer. The V and J ends lost 6 bases and 10 bases respectively, with 24 bases between them. Germline CDR1 and CDR2: MNHEY and SVGAGI. This CDR3 has 15 residues. TCRdb's table, derived via immunoSEQ multiplex PCR, lists solely in-frame clones and lacks some. This table holds 51,000 or so clones, roughly three quarters found once. The source material was peripheral blood, sampled from a patient treated with radiotherapy plus ipilimumab. The V call is TRBV6-5, the J call TRBJ1-1; D possibly corresponds to TRBD1 (5 bases). The source is a human donor with non-small cell lung cancer who had stable disease on radiotherapy plus ipilimumab. CDR3 in amino acids: CASSPTGPPFQGAFF. CDR3 DNA: TGTGCCAGCAGCCCCACCGGGCCACCCTTCCAGGGAGCTTTCTTT.